These 5 T cell receptor beta chains originate from one sample sequenced in a study of T cell repertoires in cytomegalovirus infection. Antigens for these TCRs are unknown. MiXCR, applied by TCRdb to the reads, yields one record per CDR3 protein. The sample carries about 920,000 distinct CDR3 sequences, around 32% recorded once. This material consisted of cultured CD8+ T cells from PBMCs, taken from culture after CMV antigen stimulation. Receptor source: a human donor in good health (CMV status not recorded). Some clones in this sample may be carry-over from other donors' samples.

CDR3 nucleotide sequence: TGCAGCGTCCCGGGACGGAACGAGCAGTACTTC. This translates into CSVPGRNEQYF. This rearrangement joins TRBV29-1 to TRBJ2-7; D may correspond to TRBD1 or TRBD2 (5 bases each). Trimming removed 6 bases at V and 5 bases at J, with 11 bases between. CDR1 is SQVTM and CDR2 is ANQGSEA in the germline V gene. The CDR3 totals 11 residues.

This clonotype has a handful of counts. The chain recombines TRBV27 with TRBJ1-2; D unresolved. The germline V gene encodes CDR1 MNHEY and CDR2 SMNVEV (reference sequence). Between the trimmed V and J ends, which lost 5 bases and 7 bases, there was a span of 8 bases. This CDR3 has 11 residues. The CDR3 reads CASSGPGGYTF. The DNA of the CDR3 is TGTGCCAGCAGTGGACCCGGTGGCTACACCTTC.

This clonotype showed up many times. This rearrangement joins TRBV6-2 or TRBV6-3 to TRBJ2-5, with TRBD1 matching 7 bases. The CDR3 sequence is 16 residues long. V lost 4 bases, J lost 7 bases, and 15 bases stayed unmatched. Germline V gives CDR1 MNHEY, CDR2 SVGEGT. The CDR3 here is CASSLGSDRSSATQYF. Here the CDR3 DNA reads TGTGCCAGCAGTTTGGGGTCGGACAGGTCGTCGGCGACCCAGTACTTC.

This clonotype was found a few times. V usage is TRBV12-5 and J usage is TRBJ1-2, with D hard to call. From germline, CDR1 is LGHNT and CDR2 FRNRAP. V lost 1 base and J lost 1, with 4 bases in between. This CDR3 spans 13 amino acids. CDR3 sequence reads: CASGLDHNYGYTF. CDR3 sequence (DNA): TGTGCTAGTGGTTTGGACCATAACTATGGCTACACCTTC.

The chain employs TRBV10-3 and TRBJ2-7; weak D call: TRBD2 (5 bases). V shed 0 bases and J shed 0 bases, with 6 bases lying between them. The CDR3 runs 14 residues. Looked up from germline, CDR1 is ENHRY and CDR2 is SYGVKD. The CDR3 DNA sequence: TGTGCCATCAGTGAGTCGGGGAGCTCCTACGAGCAGTACGTC. It codes for CAISESGSSYEQYV.